What follows is one T cell receptor (beta chain) and its context. TCRdb keeps only in-frame clones here, not all; method: immunoSEQ multiplex PCR. The table lists about 270,000 clones, 85% to 90% of them singletons. The sample originates from a study of blood T cell repertoires in COVID-19. Study background: Donors in Cohort 3 who had recovered were those with two negative PCRs, healthcare professional clearance, or resolution of their symptoms. Collection of acute and convalescent COVID-19 samples took place in the United States, Italy and Spain.

J was trimmed by 1 base and V by 0 bases; bases with no gene match: 8. Germline CDR1 is LGHDT and CDR2 is YNNKEL (reference sequence). This CDR3 has 17 residues. Which cohort a participant joined came from the clinical history participants gave. Sequenced sample: PBMCs or T cells enriched from blood (not recorded which). J is TRBJ2-5 and V is TRBV3-1 (or the pseudogene TRBV3-2); TRBD2 matches 7 bases. This sequence originates from an older woman in a cohort exposed to, infected with or recovered from COVID-19 (not recorded which). The CDR3 DNA reads TGTGCCAGCAGCCAAGATGTGATAGCGGGTCTCCAAGAGACCCAGTACTTC. It yields the protein CASSQDVIAGLQETQYF.